This entry is about one T cell receptor beta chain. Antigen specificity is unknown. These data come from a study of T cell responses to AZD1222 COVID-19 vaccine. The length of the CDR3 is 15 residues. CDR1 is MNHEY, CDR2 SVGAGI, per germline. V dropped 6 bases and J dropped 4; count of bases not matched to a gene: 9. TCRdb keeps only in-frame clones here, not all; method: immunoSEQ multiplex PCR. This table holds 150,000 to 200,000 clones, 85% to 90% found once. The study's findings and limits: At baseline, just a handful of AZD1222 recipients tested seropositive. Spike was spanned by vaccine-associated CD4 TCRs, with dominance at 160-218 and 743-854. The sample set comprised mostly white British donors with more females, and clonal diversity was possibly underestimated. Of spike-specific TCRs, nearly half reportedly target regions left unmutated in variants.

This TCR was recovered from an adult who received the AZD1222 COVID-19 vaccine. The V and J genes are TRBV6-5 and TRBJ2-5; 9 nucleotides match TRBD1. The sequencing used peripheral blood, collected 28 days after the second AZD1222 dose. The CDR3 DNA reads as TGTGCCAGCAGCAGTACAGGGGGCGGGATAGAGACCCAGTACTTC. As protein: CASSSTGGGIETQYF.